These T cell receptor beta chains were read from a single sample in a study of T-cell reconstitution after alpha-beta-depleted transplantation in children. TCRdb reanalysed the PCR reads using MiXCR and keeps one entry per CDR3 protein. The sample shows about 580,000 distinct CDR3 sequences, more than 20% of them seen only once. The specimen was PBMCs, mostly from graft donor cells, collected 360 days after TCRalphabeta/CD19-depleted stem cell transplant. The source is a boy in the first two years of life who had a stem cell transplant for acute myeloid leukemia, so the T cells may come from the graft donor. The CDR3 runs from the conserved cysteine through the conserved F or W. The order of the fields is V gene, J gene, clone size, CDR3 length, D gene, CDR3 DNA, CDR3 protein. The D gene is left open where the match is weak. Rows may omit the clone size; those that give it use once, few, many or a size class.

v_gene: TRBV6-5; j_gene: TRBJ2-1; abundance: many; len: 17; d_gene: TRBD1; CDR3nt: TGTGCCAGCAGTTACAACCGCCGGGACAGAGTTAACAATGAGCAGTTCTTC; CDR3aa: CASSYNRRDRVNNEQFF
v_gene: TRBV12-3/TRBV12-4; j_gene: TRBJ1-5; abundance: NA; len: 15; d_gene: NA; CDR3nt: TGTGCCAGCCGTGAAACAGGGAGCAGCAATCAGCCCCAGCATTTT; CDR3aa: CASRETGSSNQPQHF
v_gene: TRBV27; j_gene: TRBJ1-5; abundance: many; len: 15; d_gene: TRBD1; CDR3nt: TGTGCCAGCAGTCCTCTGGACAGGGAACTTCAGCCCCAGCATTTT; CDR3aa: CASSPLDRELQPQHF
v_gene: TRBV11-2; j_gene: TRBJ2-1; abundance: many; len: 16; d_gene: NA; CDR3nt: TGTGCCAGCAGCTTTGAACTTTCTGCCTCCTACAATGAGCAGTTCTTC; CDR3aa: CASSFELSASYNEQFF
v_gene: TRBV9; j_gene: TRBJ2-3; abundance: NA; len: 14; d_gene: NA; CDR3nt: TGTGCCAGCAGCGGAGGACTCTGGACAGATACGCAGTATTTT; CDR3aa: CASSGGLWTDTQYF
v_gene: TRBV12-5; j_gene: TRBJ1-5; abundance: NA; len: 12; d_gene: NA; CDR3nt: TGTGCTAGTGGCCCACCTAATCAGCCCCAGCATTTT; CDR3aa: CASGPPNQPQHF
v_gene: TRBV11-2; j_gene: TRBJ2-5; abundance: few; len: 16; d_gene: TRBD2; CDR3nt: TGTGCCAGCAGCTTCACTAGCGGGGGGGAAAAAGAGACCCAGTACTTC; CDR3aa: CASSFTSGGEKETQYF
v_gene: TRBV20-1; j_gene: TRBJ2-2; abundance: NA; len: 16; d_gene: TRBD1; CDR3nt: TGCAGTGCTAGAGAAAGGACAGGGATTACCACCGGGGAGCTGTTTTTT; CDR3aa: CSARERTGITTGELFF
v_gene: TRBV5-1; j_gene: TRBJ1-1; abundance: NA; len: 14; d_gene: NA; CDR3nt: TGCGCCAGCACCCGACTAGAAGGGTCCACTGAAGCTTTCTTT; CDR3aa: CASTRLEGSTEAFF
v_gene: TRBV6-5; j_gene: TRBJ2-3; abundance: many; len: 14; d_gene: NA; CDR3nt: TGTGCCAGCAGTTACTCCGGGGGCACAGATACGCAGTATTTT; CDR3aa: CASSYSGGTDTQYF
v_gene: TRBV11-1; j_gene: TRBJ2-1; abundance: NA; len: 12; d_gene: NA; CDR3nt: TGTGCCAGCACTAGCTCCTACAATGAGCAGTTCTTC; CDR3aa: CASTSSYNEQFF
v_gene: TRBV6-6; j_gene: TRBJ1-1; abundance: few; len: 13; d_gene: NA; CDR3nt: TGTGCCAGCAGTTACATTCAGGGTTCTGAAGCTTTCTTT; CDR3aa: CASSYIQGSEAFF
v_gene: TRBV20-1; j_gene: TRBJ1-1; abundance: many; len: 14; d_gene: TRBD1; CDR3nt: TGCAGTGCAAAGAACAGGGGCATGAACACTGAAGCTTTCTTT; CDR3aa: CSAKNRGMNTEAFF
v_gene: TRBV15; j_gene: TRBJ2-1; abundance: many; len: 18; d_gene: TRBD1; CDR3nt: TGTGCCACCAGCAGCTCCTACTCCGGGACAGGGTACCAGAATGAGCAGTTCTTC; CDR3aa: CATSSSYSGTGYQNEQFF
v_gene: TRBV7-6; j_gene: TRBJ2-1; abundance: few; len: 13; d_gene: NA; CDR3nt: TGTGCCAGCAGCTTAGGCGGACCGGGGGAGCAGTTCTTC; CDR3aa: CASSLGGPGEQFF
v_gene: TRBV29-1; j_gene: TRBJ2-3; abundance: few; len: 18; d_gene: TRBD2; CDR3nt: TGCAGCGTTGAAGACCGGACTAGCGGGGGGGCCAGCGCAGATACGCAGTATTTT; CDR3aa: CSVEDRTSGGASADTQYF
v_gene: TRBV6-1; j_gene: TRBJ2-7; abundance: few; len: 15; d_gene: NA; CDR3nt: TGTGCCAGCAGTGAATTATGGACGGTAAACTACGAGCAGTACTTC; CDR3aa: CASSELWTVNYEQYF
v_gene: TRBV20-1; j_gene: TRBJ2-2; abundance: NA; len: 15; d_gene: NA; CDR3nt: TGCAGTGCTAGAGACACGCCCGATAACACCGGGGAGCTGTTTTTT; CDR3aa: CSARDTPDNTGELFF
v_gene: TRBV3-1; j_gene: TRBJ2-1; abundance: many; len: 16; d_gene: NA; CDR3nt: TGTGCCAGCAGCCAAGTGGGTCGGCAAGCCTACAATGAGCAGTTCTTC; CDR3aa: CASSQVGRQAYNEQFF
v_gene: TRBV12-3/TRBV12-4; j_gene: TRBJ1-1; abundance: few; len: 16; d_gene: NA; CDR3nt: TGTGCCAGCAGTTTCGGTCTGGTTTCGACGAACACTGAAGCTTTCTTT; CDR3aa: CASSFGLVSTNTEAFF
v_gene: TRBV9; j_gene: TRBJ2-5; abundance: NA; len: 15; d_gene: NA; CDR3nt: TGTGCCAGCAGCGCCCGAGGGACAACCCTAGAGACCCAGTACTTC; CDR3aa: CASSARGTTLETQYF
v_gene: TRBV6-2/TRBV6-3; j_gene: TRBJ2-1; abundance: NA; len: 16; d_gene: NA; CDR3nt: TGTGCCAGCAGTTACTCCTGGGGACCCTCCTACAATGAGCAGTTCTTC; CDR3aa: CASSYSWGPSYNEQFF
v_gene: TRBV20-1; j_gene: TRBJ2-3; abundance: NA; len: 17; d_gene: NA; CDR3nt: TGCAGTGCTAGAGATTTTTTCGAGGGGCCAAACCCAGATACGCAGTATTTT; CDR3aa: CSARDFFEGPNPDTQYF
v_gene: TRBV5-6; j_gene: TRBJ2-5; abundance: NA; len: 15; d_gene: NA; CDR3nt: TGTGCCAGCAGCCTGCCTTCGGGGGGCAGGGAGACCCAGTACTTC; CDR3aa: CASSLPSGGRETQYF
v_gene: TRBV6-6; j_gene: TRBJ1-1; abundance: NA; len: 12; d_gene: NA; CDR3nt: TGTGCCAGCAGCAAACGGGTGAATGGAGCTTTCTTT; CDR3aa: CASSKRVNGAFF
v_gene: TRBV6-5; j_gene: TRBJ2-3; abundance: few; len: 18; d_gene: NA; CDR3nt: TGTGCCAGCAGTTACTCCCTATACTCAGACAGCAGCACAGATACGCAGTATTTT; CDR3aa: CASSYSLYSDSSTDTQYF
v_gene: TRBV5-1; j_gene: TRBJ2-1; abundance: once; len: 12; d_gene: NA; CDR3nt: TGCGCCAGCAGCTTGGGTCTTAGTGAGCAGTTCTTC; CDR3aa: CASSLGLSEQFF
v_gene: TRBV12-3/TRBV12-4; j_gene: TRBJ1-6; abundance: many; len: 16; d_gene: NA; CDR3nt: TGTGCCAGCAGTTTCACCGGTCTTTCCGGGCACTCACCCCTCCACTTT; CDR3aa: CASSFTGLSGHSPLHF
v_gene: TRBV20-1; j_gene: TRBJ2-7; abundance: NA; len: 12; d_gene: NA; CDR3nt: TGCAGTGCTAGGGACGACTCCTACGAGCAGTACTTC; CDR3aa: CSARDDSYEQYF